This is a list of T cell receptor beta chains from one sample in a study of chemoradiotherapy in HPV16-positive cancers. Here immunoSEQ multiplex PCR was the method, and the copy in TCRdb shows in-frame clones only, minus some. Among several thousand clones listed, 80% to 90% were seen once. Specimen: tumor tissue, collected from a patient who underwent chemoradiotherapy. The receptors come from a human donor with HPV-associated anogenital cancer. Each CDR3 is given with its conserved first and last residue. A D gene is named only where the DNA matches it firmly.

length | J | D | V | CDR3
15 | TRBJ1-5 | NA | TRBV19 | CASSSPGNGNQPQHF
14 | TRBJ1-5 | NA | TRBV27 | CASSPSGVNQPQHF
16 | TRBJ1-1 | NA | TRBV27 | CASSLGREYAYTEAFF
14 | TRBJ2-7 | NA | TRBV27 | CASSLFTKGYEQYF
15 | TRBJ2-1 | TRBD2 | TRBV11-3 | CASSLQLAAYNEQFF
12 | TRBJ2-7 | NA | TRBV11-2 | CASHRVDYEQYF
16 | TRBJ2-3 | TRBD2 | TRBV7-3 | CASSLAAGRGTDTQYF
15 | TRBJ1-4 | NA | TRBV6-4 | CASSERTGRGEKLFF
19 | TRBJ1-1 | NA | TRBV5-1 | CASSRGSGGPTSMNTEAFF
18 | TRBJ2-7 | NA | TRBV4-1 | CASSQGLLRQGFPYEQYF
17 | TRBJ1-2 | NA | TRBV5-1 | CASSQNGPGIWRDGYTF
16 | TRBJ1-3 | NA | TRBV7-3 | CASSLGPGPSGNTIYF
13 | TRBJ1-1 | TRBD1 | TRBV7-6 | CASSAGQVGEAFF
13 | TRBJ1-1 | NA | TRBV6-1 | CASSEEVGTEAFF
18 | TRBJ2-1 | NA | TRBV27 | CASSLNPTGLLPYNEQFF
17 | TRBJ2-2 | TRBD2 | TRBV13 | CATKLNMAGGPTGELFF
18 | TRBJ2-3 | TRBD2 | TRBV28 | CASSSPRTSGRAPDTQYF
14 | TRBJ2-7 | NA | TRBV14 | CASSQEGDLYEQYF